This T cell receptor (beta chain) derives from a study of CD8 T cells in Susac syndrome. V gave up 3 bases and J gave up 7 bases; unmatched junction bases: 15. The germline V gene encodes CDR1 SGHTA and CDR2 FQGNSA. This CDR3 region has 16 residues. RNA was extracted with the RNeasy kit, and a quantity of about 0.45 to 1 ug was reverse transcribed using random hexamers. Amplification of TCR beta CDR3 spanned 54 Vbeta and 13 Jbeta via immunoSEQ multiplex PCR. A single record per CDR3 protein comes from TCRdb applying MiXCR to the immunoSEQ multiplex PCR reads. The data show 250,000 to 300,000 distinct CDR3 sequences, 70% to 90% seen once.

The chain carries TRBV7-2 and TRBJ2-7, with 7 bases aligning to TRBD2. Source material: CD8+ T cells from PBMCs. The TCR comes from a human donor with multiple sclerosis. CDR3 in amino acids: CASSLSGIGVLLEQYF. The CDR3 DNA reads TGTGCCAGCAGCTTGAGCGGGATAGGTGTTTTATTAGAGCAGTACTTC.